The T cell receptor beta chain under discussion was sequenced for a study of T cell responses to AZD1222 COVID-19 vaccine. Clones were read by immunoSEQ multiplex PCR, and TCRdb kept only the in-frame ones, dropping some. The data hold 65,000 to 75,000 clones, with about 78% observed a single time. Sequenced here: peripheral blood, sampled 28 days after the second AZD1222 dose. This receptor was identified in an adult who received the AZD1222 COVID-19 vaccine.

CDR3 nucleotide sequence: TGTGCCACCCAAGTTTATCAGGGGGCAGTCGACGAGCAGTACTTC. It encodes CATQVYQGAVDEQYF. This chain connects TRBV28 to TRBJ2-7; 8 bases fit TRBD1. The CDR3 has 15 amino acids. Germline V gene sequence: CDR1 MDHEN, CDR2 SYDVKM. Losses at the gene ends were 10 bases for V and 5 bases for J; bases not matched to a gene: 16.